This is a list of T cell receptor beta chains from one sample in a study of T cell repertoires in cytomegalovirus infection. TCRdb reprocessed the reads with MiXCR, giving one entry per CDR3 protein. This table has fewer than 850,000 distinct CDR3 sequences, about 27% appearing once. For these TCRs, the target antigens are not known. The sequencing here drew on cultured CD8+ T cells from PBMCs, taken from culture after CMV antigen stimulation. The receptor set was obtained from a human donor in good health (CMV status not recorded). Some clones in this sample may be carry-over from other donors' samples. The CDR3 runs from the conserved cysteine through the conserved F or W. D genes are given only for firm matches. Only some rows state a clone size, as once, few, many or a class for expanded clones.

length,V,J,D,size,DNA,CDR3
14,TRBV27,TRBJ1-2,.,.,TGTGCCAGCAGTCCCCAGGCAGAGAAGTATGGCTACACCTTC,CASSPQAEKYGYTF
13,TRBV20-1,TRBJ1-2,TRBD1,.,TGCAGTGCTAGTCAGGGGGGGGTTTATGGCTACACCTTC,CSASQGGVYGYTF
11,TRBV6-2/TRBV6-3,TRBJ1-1,.,few,TGTGCCACTCGTGGGAACACTGAAGCTTTCTTT,CATRGNTEAFF
15,TRBV19,TRBJ2-2,TRBD1,few,TGTGCCAGTAGTCCAACAGGGGGCCCAACCGGGGAGCTGTTTTTT,CASSPTGGPTGELFF
12,TRBV12-5,TRBJ2-1,.,.,TGTGCTAGTGGTTTGGTACCAGGAAACGCGTTCTTC,CASGLVPGNAFF
14,TRBV12-3/TRBV12-4,TRBJ1-1,.,.,TGTGCCAGCAGTTGGGGGACGACGAACACTGAAGCTTTCTTT,CASSWGTTNTEAFF
13,TRBV6-6,TRBJ1-6,TRBD1,few,TGTGCCAGCAGTTTGCAGGGGGATTCACCCCTCCACTTT,CASSLQGDSPLHF
14,TRBV27,TRBJ1-1,TRBD1,few,TGTGCCAGCAGTTGGGGACAGGGGGAGACTGAAGCTTTCTTT,CASSWGQGETEAFF
14,TRBV10-3,TRBJ2-1,TRBD2,.,TGTGCCATCCAACCGGGGGGTGACTACAATGAGCAGTTCTTC,CAIQPGGDYNEQFF
17,TRBV28,TRBJ2-3,.,.,TGTGCCAGAGACTCAAGGGGCCAAATTTCTAGCACAGATACGCAGTATTTT,CARDSRGQISSTDTQYF
17,TRBV15,TRBJ1-3,.,.,TGTGCCACCAGCAGAGATAGGAGGGTCGGGTCTGGAAACACCATATATTTT,CATSRDRRVGSGNTIYF
23,TRBV7-9,TRBJ1-3,.,.,TGTGCCAGCAGCTTACCTCGGGTCCCCCTAGTACTGCTCGTAGGACTCTCTGGAAACACCATATATTTT,CASSLPRVPLVLLVGLSGNTIYF
14,TRBV2,TRBJ1-1,TRBD1,few,TGTGCCAGCAGTGGGGGACAGGGGAGGTCTGAAGCTTTCTTT,CASSGGQGRSEAFF
15,TRBV12-5,TRBJ2-1,TRBD2,many,TGTGCTAGTGGTGATATCAGCGGGGGGTACAATGAGCAGTTCTTC,CASGDISGGYNEQFF
15,TRBV7-9,TRBJ2-3,TRBD2,.,TGTGCCAGCAGCCGGACTAGCGGTAGCACAGATACGCAGTATTTT,CASSRTSGSTDTQYF
15,TRBV7-2,TRBJ2-1,.,many,TGTGCCAGCAGCTTAGTGGGGCCGACCTACAATGAGCAGTTCTTC,CASSLVGPTYNEQFF
16,TRBV27,TRBJ1-5,.,.,TGTGCCAGCAGTTTAATAAACTACGGAGGCAATCAGCCCCAGCATTTT,CASSLINYGGNQPQHF
17,TRBV12-5,TRBJ2-2,.,.,TGTGCTAGTGGTTTGGATATCACAGGGCCGGGCACCGGGGAGCTGTTTTTT,CASGLDITGPGTGELFF
15,TRBV27,TRBJ2-7,TRBD1,many,TGTGCCAGCAGTTTAAGGGGGACAGGAGCCTACGAGCAGTACTTC,CASSLRGTGAYEQYF
16,TRBV6-6,TRBJ2-1,.,.,TGTGCCAGCAGTTACTCAACTCAAGGCGGGTACAATGAGCAGTTCTTC,CASSYSTQGGYNEQFF
14,TRBV28,TRBJ1-2,TRBD1,few,TGTGCCAGCAGTGAAGACAGGGCGATCAGTGGCTACACCTTC,CASSEDRAISGYTF
14,TRBV27,TRBJ2-3,.,.,TGTGCCAGCAGTAACAGGGCTTACACAGATACGCAGTATTTT,CASSNRAYTDTQYF